A selection of T cell receptor beta chains follows, all from one sample in a study of low-dose radiotherapy and immunotherapy resistance in tumors. TCRdb recomputed calls from the reads with MiXCR, one row per CDR3 protein. The sample consists of 35,000 to 50,000 distinct CDR3 sequences, less than 40% of them appearing once. The input for sequencing was PBMCs, taken before treatment. The receptors stem from a male donor with gallbladder cancer. CDR3s include the opening cysteine and the closing phenylalanine or tryptophan. Fields, in order: CDR3 protein, CDR3 DNA, D gene, clone size, J gene, V gene. A D gene is named only where the DNA matches it firmly. A row's size may be missing; if present it is once, few, many or a size class.

CDR3aa: CASSVEATYTDTQYF
CDR3nt: TGTGCCAGCAGCGTAGAGGCTACCTACACAGATACGCAGTATTTT
d_gene: -
abundance: -
j_gene: TRBJ2-3
v_gene: TRBV9

CDR3aa: CAIRLTSGGTDTQYF
CDR3nt: TGTGCCATCAGGCTCACAAGCGGTGGCACAGATACGCAGTATTTT
d_gene: -
abundance: -
j_gene: TRBJ2-3
v_gene: TRBV10-3

CDR3aa: CASSSLADNTGELFF
CDR3nt: TGTGCCAGCAGCTCACTAGCGGATAACACCGGGGAGCTGTTTTTT
d_gene: TRBD2
abundance: -
j_gene: TRBJ2-2
v_gene: TRBV7-9

CDR3aa: CASTLGGAGGTDTQYF
CDR3nt: TGTGCCAGCACCCTCGGAGGAGCGGGGGGAACAGATACGCAGTATTTT
d_gene: TRBD2
abundance: -
j_gene: TRBJ2-3
v_gene: TRBV28

CDR3aa: CSARLAGAPTGELFFF
CDR3nt: -
d_gene: -
abundance: -
j_gene: TRBJ2-2
v_gene: TRBV20-1

CDR3aa: CASSLVAGGSETQYF
CDR3nt: TGCGCCAGCAGCTTGGTGGCGGGGGGAAGTGAGACCCAGTACTTC
d_gene: TRBD2
abundance: many
j_gene: TRBJ2-5
v_gene: TRBV5-1

CDR3aa: CASSLSTSGGYNEQFF
CDR3nt: TGTGCCAGCAGTTTATCGACTAGCGGGGGCTACAATGAGCAGTTCTTC
d_gene: TRBD2
abundance: -
j_gene: TRBJ2-1
v_gene: TRBV27

CDR3aa: CASRRTANYGYTF
CDR3nt: TGTGCCAGCAGGCGGACAGCTAACTATGGCTACACCTTC
d_gene: -
abundance: -
j_gene: TRBJ1-2
v_gene: TRBV2

CDR3aa: CSSRGTGGNSPLHF
CDR3nt: TGCAGTTCTAGGGGGACAGGGGGTAATTCACCCCTCCACTTT
d_gene: TRBD1
abundance: -
j_gene: TRBJ1-6
v_gene: TRBV20-1

CDR3aa: CASSFQWELFF
CDR3nt: TGTGCCAGCAGTTTTCAGTGGGAACTGTTTTTT
d_gene: -
abundance: -
j_gene: TRBJ1-4
v_gene: TRBV28

CDR3aa: CASTRYRVPPDTQYF
CDR3nt: TGTGCCAGCACCCGCTACAGGGTACCTCCGGATACGCAGTATTTT
d_gene: -
abundance: -
j_gene: TRBJ2-3
v_gene: TRBV28

CDR3aa: CASSKGLQGGTHQPQHF
CDR3nt: TGTGCCAGCAGCAAAGGATTACAGGGGGGTACCCATCAGCCCCAGCATTTT
d_gene: -
abundance: -
j_gene: TRBJ1-5
v_gene: TRBV21-1

CDR3aa: CASSLALTGSYNEQFF
CDR3nt: TGTGCCAGCAGCTTAGCGCTAACCGGCTCCTACAATGAGCAGTTCTTC
d_gene: -
abundance: once
j_gene: TRBJ2-1
v_gene: TRBV7-9